The subject of this entry is one T cell receptor beta chain. The data are from a study of technical replicates of blood from several donors. Germline V CDR1 and CDR2: MNHNS, SASEGT. The V end was cut by 3 bases, the J end by 1 base, with 14 bases between. The CDR3 sequence is 16 residues long. Produced via immunoSEQ multiplex PCR; TCRdb's table is partial and in-frame only. The table has about 75,000 clones, around 97% seen once. The V call is TRBV6-1, the J call TRBJ2-3; the D gene is possibly TRBD2 (5 bases). The clonotype originates from a human donor in good health. Material for sequencing was T cells isolated from PBMCs. The CDR3 is CASSDLRGPGTDTQYF. The CDR3 region has the DNA TGTGCCAGCAGTGACCTTAGAGGGCCCGGCACAGATACGCAGTATTTT.